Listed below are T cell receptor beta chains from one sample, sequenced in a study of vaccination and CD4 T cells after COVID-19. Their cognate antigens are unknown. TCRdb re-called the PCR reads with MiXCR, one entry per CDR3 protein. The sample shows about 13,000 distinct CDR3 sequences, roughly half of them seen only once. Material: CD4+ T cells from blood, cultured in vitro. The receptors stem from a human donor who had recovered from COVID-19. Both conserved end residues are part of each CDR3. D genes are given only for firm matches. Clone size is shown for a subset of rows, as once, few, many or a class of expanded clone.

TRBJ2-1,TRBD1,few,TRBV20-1,TGCAGTGTCCCGGACAGGGGGCCTTACAATGAGCAGTTCTTC,CSVPDRGPYNEQFF
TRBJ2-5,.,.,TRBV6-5,TGTGCCAGCAGTTCGACAGCGAAGGAAGAGACCCAGTACTTC,CASSSTAKEETQYF
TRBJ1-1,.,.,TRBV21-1,TGTGTCAGCAGCTTAAGTTGGGACAGGGGATTGGCTGAAGCTTTCTTT,CVSSLSWDRGLAEAFF
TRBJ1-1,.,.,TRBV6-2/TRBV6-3,TGTGCCAGCAGCCGGAGTAGGGTTAACACTGAAGCTTTCTTT,CASSRSRVNTEAFF
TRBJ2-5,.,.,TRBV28,TGTGCCAGCAGTTTATCCGGCCACAACCGGGAGACCCAGTACTTC,CASSLSGHNRETQYF
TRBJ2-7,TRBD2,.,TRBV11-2,TGTGCCAGCTCCGGGACTAGCGTATACGAGCAGTACTTC,CASSGTSVYEQYF
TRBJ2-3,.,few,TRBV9,TGTGCCAGCAGCGTAGCAGGGGGGGGATTTGGCACAGATACGCAGTATTTT,CASSVAGGGFGTDTQYF
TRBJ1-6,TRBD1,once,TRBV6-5,TGTGCCAGCAGTTCGATGGACAGGGTGGCTTCACCCCTCCACTTT,CASSSMDRVASPLHF
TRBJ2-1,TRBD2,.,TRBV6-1,TGTGCCAGCTCCCTGGGGGGTAGCGGGAACTTC,CASSLGGSGNF
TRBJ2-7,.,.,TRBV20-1,TGCAGTGCGGTAGGGGCTAAGCCCTTATATTACGAGCAGTACTTC,CSAVGAKPLYYEQYF
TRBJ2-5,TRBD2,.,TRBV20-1,TGCAGTGCTAGTTTTCCTAGCGGGATGGTTGGGGAGACCCAGTACTTC,CSASFPSGMVGETQYF
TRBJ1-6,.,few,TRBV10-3,TGTGCCATCAGTGAGGCAGGGGAATCACCCCTCCACTTT,CAISEAGESPLHF
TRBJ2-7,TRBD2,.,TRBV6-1,TGTGCCAGCAGGGTAAGCGGGACGATGTACGAGCAGTACTTC,CASRVSGTMYEQYF
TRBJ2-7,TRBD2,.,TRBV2,TGTGCCAGCAGTCCGGGACTAGCGGGAGTTAAGTACGAGCAGTACTTC,CASSPGLAGVKYEQYF
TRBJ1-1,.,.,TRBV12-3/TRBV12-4,TGTGCCAGCAGACAGCTGAGTAACACTGAAGCTTTCTTT,CASRQLSNTEAFF
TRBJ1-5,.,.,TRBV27,TGTGCCAACCACGACCCTGACAGGATGAATCAGCCCCAGCATTTT,CANHDPDRMNQPQHF
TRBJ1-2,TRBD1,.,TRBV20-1,TGCAGTGCTAGAGATGGGGGACAGGGGGCGCGAGGCTACACCTTC,CSARDGGQGARGYTF
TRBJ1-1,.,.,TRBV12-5,TGTGCTAGTGGTTTGGACGGTTACACTGAAGCTTTCTTT,CASGLDGYTEAFF
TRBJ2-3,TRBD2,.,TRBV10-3,TGTGCCATCAGAGGACTAGGTACAACAGATACGCAGTATTTT,CAIRGLGTTDTQYF
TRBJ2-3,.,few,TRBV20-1,TGCAGTGCTAGCGAGTCGGGAGAAGATACGCAGTATTTT,CSASESGEDTQYF
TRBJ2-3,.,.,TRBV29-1,TGCAGCGGAAAGGATACGCAGTATTTT,CSGKDTQYF
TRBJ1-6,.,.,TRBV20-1,TGCAGTGCTAGAGTAACAGCCAATTCACCCTTCCACTTT,CSARVTANSPFHF
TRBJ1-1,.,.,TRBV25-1,TGTGCCAGCAGTGGGAGGCGAGGGGTAACCCTTGAAGCTTTCTTT,CASSGRRGVTLEAFF